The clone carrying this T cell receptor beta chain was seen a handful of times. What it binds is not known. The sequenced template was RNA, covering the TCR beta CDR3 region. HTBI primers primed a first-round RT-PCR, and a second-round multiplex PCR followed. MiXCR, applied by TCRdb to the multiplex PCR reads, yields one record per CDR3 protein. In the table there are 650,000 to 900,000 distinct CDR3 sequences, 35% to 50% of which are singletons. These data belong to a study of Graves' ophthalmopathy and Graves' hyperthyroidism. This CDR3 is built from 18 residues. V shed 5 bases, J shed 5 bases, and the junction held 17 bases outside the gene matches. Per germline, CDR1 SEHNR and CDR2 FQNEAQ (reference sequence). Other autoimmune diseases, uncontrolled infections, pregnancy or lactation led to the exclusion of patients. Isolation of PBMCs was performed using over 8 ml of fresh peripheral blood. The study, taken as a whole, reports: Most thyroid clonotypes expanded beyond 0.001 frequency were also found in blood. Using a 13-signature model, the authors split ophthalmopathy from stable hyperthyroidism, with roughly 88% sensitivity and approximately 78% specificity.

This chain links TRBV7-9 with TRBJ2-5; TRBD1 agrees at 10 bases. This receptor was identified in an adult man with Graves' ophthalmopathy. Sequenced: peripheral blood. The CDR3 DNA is TGTGCCAGCAGCCCTATTGGGACAGGGGTAATGAACAAGGAGACCCAGTACTTC. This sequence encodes CASSPIGTGVMNKETQYF.